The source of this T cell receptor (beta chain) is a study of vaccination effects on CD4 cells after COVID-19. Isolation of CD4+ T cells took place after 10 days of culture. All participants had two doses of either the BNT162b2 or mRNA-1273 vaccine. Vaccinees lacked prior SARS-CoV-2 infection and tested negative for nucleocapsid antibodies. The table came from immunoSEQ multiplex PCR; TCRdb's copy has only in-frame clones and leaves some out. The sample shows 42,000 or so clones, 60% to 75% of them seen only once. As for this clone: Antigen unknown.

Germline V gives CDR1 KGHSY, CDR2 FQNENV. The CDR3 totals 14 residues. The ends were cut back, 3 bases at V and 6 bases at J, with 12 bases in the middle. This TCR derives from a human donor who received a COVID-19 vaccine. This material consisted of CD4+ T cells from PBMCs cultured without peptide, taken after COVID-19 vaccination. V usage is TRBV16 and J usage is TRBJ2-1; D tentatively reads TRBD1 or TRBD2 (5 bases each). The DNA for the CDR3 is TGTGCCAGCAGCCAGAGCCGTGGGGGCAATGAGCAGTTCTTC. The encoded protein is CASSQSRGGNEQFF.